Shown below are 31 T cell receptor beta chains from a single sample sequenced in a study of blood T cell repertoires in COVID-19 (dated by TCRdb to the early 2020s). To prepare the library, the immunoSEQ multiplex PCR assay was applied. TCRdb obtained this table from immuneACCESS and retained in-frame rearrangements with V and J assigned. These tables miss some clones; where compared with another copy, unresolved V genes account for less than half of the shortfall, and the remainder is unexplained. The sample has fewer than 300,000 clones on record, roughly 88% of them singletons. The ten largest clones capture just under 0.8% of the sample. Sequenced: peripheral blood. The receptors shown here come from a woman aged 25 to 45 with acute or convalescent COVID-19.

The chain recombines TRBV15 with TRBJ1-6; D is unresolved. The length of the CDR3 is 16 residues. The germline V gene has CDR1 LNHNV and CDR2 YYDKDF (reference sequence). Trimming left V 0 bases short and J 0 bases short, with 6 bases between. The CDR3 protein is CATSREGGSYNSPLHF. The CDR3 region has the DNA TGTGCCACCAGCAGAGAGGGAGGCTCCTATAATTCACCCCTCCACTTT.

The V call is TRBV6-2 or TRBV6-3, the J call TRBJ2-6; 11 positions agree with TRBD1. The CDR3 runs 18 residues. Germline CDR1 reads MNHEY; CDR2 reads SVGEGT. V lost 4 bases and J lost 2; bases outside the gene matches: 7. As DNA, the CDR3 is TGTGCCAGCAGTTTACCCCGGACAGGGGGCGCTGGGGCCAACGTCCTGACTTTC. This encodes CASSLPRTGGAGANVLTF.

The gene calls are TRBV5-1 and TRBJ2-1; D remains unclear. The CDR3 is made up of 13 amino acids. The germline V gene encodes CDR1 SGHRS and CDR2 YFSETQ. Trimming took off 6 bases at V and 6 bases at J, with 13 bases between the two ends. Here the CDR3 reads CASKNLGFNEQFF. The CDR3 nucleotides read TGCGCCAGCAAAAACTTGGGCTTCAATGAGCAGTTCTTC. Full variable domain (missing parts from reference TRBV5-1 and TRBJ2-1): KAGVTQTPRYLIKTRGQQVTLSCSPISGHRSVSWYQQTPGQGLQFLFEYFSETQRNKGNFPGRFSGRQFSNSRSEMNVSTLELGDSALYLCASKNLGFNEQFFGPGTRLTVL.

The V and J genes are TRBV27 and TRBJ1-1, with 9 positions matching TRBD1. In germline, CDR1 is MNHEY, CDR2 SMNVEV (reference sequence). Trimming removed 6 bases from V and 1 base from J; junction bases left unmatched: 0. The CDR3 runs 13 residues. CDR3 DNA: TGTGCCAGCAGGGGACAGGGGAACACTGAAGCTTTCTTT. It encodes CASRGQGNTEAFF.

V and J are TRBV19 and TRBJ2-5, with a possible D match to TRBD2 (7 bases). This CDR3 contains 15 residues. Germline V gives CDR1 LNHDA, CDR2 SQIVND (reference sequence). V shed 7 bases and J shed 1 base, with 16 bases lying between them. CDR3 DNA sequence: TGTGCCAGTATAGCGGGCGGCAGGGGCCAAGAGACCCAGTACTTC. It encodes CASIAGGRGQETQYF.

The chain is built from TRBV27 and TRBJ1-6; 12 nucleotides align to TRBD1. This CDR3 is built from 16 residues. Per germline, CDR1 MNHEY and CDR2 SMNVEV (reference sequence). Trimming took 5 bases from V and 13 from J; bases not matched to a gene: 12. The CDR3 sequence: CASSDGGTGGARPLHF. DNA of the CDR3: TGTGCCAGCAGTGACGGGGGGACAGGGGGCGCGCGGCCCCTCCACTTT.

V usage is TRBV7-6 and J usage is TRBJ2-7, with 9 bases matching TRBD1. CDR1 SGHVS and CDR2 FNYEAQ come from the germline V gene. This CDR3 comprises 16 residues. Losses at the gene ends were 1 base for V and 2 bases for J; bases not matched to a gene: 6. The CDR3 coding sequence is TGTGCCAGCAGCTTAGACCCGGGACAGGGAACCTACGAGCAGTACTTC. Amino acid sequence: CASSLDPGQGTYEQYF.

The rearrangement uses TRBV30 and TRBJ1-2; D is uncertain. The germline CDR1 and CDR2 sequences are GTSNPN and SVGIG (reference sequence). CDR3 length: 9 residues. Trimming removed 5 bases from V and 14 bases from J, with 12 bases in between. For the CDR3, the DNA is TGTGCCTGGGGGGTGCCGGGGACCTTC. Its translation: CAWGVPGTF.

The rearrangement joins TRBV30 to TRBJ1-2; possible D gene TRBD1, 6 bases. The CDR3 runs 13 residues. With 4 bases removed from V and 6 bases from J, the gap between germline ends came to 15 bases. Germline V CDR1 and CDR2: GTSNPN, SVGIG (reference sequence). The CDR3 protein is CAWTRGGQDGYTF. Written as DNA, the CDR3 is TGTGCCTGGACTAGGGGGGGCCAGGATGGCTACACCTTC.

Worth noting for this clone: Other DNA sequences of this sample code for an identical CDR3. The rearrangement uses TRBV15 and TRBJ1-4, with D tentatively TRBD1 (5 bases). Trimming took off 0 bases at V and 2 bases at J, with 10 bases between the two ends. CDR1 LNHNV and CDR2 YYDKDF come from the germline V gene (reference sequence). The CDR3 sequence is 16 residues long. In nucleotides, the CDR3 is TGTGCCACCAGCAGAGATTTGGGGGGGACTAATGAAAAACTGTTTTTT. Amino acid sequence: CATSRDLGGTNEKLFF.

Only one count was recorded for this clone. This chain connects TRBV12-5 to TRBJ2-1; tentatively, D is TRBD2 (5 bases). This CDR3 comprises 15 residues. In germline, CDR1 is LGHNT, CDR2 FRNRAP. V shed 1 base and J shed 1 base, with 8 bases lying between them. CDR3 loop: CASGLGAGSYNEQFF. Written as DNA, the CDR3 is TGTGCTAGTGGTTTGGGGGCGGGTTCCTACAATGAGCAGTTCTTC.

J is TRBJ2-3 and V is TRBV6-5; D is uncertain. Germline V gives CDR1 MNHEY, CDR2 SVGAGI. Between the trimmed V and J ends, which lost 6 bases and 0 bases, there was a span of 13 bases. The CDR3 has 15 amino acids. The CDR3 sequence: CASSWWSTSTDTQYF. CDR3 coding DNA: TGTGCCAGCAGCTGGTGGTCTACTAGCACAGATACGCAGTATTTT.

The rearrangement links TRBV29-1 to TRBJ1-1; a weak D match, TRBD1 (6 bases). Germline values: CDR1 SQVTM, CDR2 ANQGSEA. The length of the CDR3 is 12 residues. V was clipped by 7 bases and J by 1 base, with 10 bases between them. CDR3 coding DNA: TGCAGCGCTCTGGACAGGAACACTGAAGCTTTCTTT. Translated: CSALDRNTEAFF.

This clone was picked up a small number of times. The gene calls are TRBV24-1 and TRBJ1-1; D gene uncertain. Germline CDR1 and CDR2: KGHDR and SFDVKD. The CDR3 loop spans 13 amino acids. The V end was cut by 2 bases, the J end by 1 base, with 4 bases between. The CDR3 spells CATSDSRNTEAFF. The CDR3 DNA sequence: TGTGCCACCAGTGATTCCAGGAACACTGAAGCTTTCTTT.

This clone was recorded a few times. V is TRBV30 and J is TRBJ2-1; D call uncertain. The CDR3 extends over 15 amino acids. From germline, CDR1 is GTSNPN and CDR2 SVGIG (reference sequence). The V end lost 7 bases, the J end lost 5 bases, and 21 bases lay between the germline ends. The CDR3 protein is CASLSPRSQHNEQFF. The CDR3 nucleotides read TGTGCCTCCCTATCTCCGCGGTCCCAACACAATGAGCAGTTCTTC.

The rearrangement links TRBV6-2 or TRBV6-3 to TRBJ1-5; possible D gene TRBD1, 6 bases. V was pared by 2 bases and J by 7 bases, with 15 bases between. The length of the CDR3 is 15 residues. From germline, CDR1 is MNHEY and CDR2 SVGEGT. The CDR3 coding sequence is TGTGCCAGCAGTTACGCCGGGACATTTATCCAGCCCCAGCATTTT. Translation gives CASSYAGTFIQPQHF.

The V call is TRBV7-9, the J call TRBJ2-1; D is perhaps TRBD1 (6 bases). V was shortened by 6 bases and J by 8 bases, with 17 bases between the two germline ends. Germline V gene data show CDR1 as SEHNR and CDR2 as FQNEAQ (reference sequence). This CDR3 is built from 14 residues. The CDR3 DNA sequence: TGTGCCAGCAGGACAGGTGGGAGTCGGGATGAGCAGTTCTTC. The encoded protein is CASRTGGSRDEQFF. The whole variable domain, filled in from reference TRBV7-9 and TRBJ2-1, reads DTGVSQNPRHKITKRGQNVTFRCDPISEHNRLYWYRQTLGQGPEFLTYFQNEAQLEKSRLLSDRFSAERPKGSFSTLEIQRTEQGDSAMYLCASRTGGSRDEQFFGPGTRLTVL.

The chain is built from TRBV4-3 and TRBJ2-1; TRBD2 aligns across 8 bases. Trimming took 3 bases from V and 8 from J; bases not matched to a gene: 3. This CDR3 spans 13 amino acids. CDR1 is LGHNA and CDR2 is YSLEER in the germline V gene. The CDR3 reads CASSQELADEQFF. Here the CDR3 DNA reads TGCGCCAGCAGCCAGGAACTAGCGGATGAGCAGTTCTTC.

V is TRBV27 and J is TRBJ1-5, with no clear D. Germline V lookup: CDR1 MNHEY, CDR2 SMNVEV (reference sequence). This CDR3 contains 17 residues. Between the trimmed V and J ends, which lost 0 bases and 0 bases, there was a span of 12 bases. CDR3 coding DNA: TGTGCCAGCAGTTTATCGGTACTCCCTGATAGCAATCAGCCCCAGCATTTT. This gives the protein CASSLSVLPDSNQPQHF.

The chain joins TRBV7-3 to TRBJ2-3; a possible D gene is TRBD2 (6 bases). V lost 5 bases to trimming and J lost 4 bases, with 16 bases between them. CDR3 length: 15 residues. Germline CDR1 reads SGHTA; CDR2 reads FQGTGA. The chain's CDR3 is CASSPSGVGADTQYF. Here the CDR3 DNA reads TGTGCCAGCAGCCCCTCGGGGGTTGGGGCAGATACGCAGTATTTT.

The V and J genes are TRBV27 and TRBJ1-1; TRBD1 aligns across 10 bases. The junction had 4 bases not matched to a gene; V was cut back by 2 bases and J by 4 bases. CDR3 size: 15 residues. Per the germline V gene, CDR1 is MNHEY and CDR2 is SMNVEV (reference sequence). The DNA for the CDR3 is TGTGCCAGCAGTTTAGTCCGGGACAGGGGCACTGAAGCTTTCTTT. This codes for CASSLVRDRGTEAFF.

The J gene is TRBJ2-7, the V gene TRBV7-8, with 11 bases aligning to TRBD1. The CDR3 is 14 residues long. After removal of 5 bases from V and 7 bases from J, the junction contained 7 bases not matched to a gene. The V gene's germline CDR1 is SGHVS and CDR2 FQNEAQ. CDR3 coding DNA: TGTGCCAGCAGCACCCGGACAGGGGGCCGGGAGCAGTACTTC. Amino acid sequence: CASSTRTGGREQYF.

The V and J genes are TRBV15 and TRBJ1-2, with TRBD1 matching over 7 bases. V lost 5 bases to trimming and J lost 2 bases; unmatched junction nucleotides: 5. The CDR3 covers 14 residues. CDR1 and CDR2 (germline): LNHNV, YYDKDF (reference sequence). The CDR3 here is CATSRTRGNYGYTF. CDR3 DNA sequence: TGTGCCACCAGCCGGACCAGGGGGAACTATGGCTACACCTTC.

CDR3 DNA: TGTGCCAGCAGCGATACCCGGGACAGGGGCCTGGCTTTCTTT. Protein: CASSDTRDRGLAFF. The chain joins TRBV7-9 to TRBJ1-1, with TRBD1 identical over 10 bases. Unmatched junction bases numbered 11, after V lost 5 bases and J lost 11 bases. Germline V gene sequence: CDR1 SEHNR, CDR2 FQNEAQ (reference sequence). The CDR3 is made up of 14 amino acids.

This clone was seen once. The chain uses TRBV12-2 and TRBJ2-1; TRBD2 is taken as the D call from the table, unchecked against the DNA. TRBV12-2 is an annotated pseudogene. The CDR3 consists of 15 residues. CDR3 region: CASRLRPRLVDEQFF. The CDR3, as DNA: TGTGCAAGTCGCTTAAGGCCGCGGCTAGTCGATGAGCAGTTCTTC.

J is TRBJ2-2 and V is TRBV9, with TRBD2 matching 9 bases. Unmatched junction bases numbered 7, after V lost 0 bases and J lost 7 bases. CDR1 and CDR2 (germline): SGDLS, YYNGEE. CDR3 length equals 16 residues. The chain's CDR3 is CASSVGVAGVLGELFF. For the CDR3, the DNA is TGTGCCAGCAGCGTAGGAGTAGCGGGAGTTCTCGGGGAGCTGTTTTTT.

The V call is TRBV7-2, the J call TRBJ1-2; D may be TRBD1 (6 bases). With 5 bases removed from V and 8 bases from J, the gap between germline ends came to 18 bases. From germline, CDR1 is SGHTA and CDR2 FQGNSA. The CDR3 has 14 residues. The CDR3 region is CASSQNRDIGGYTF. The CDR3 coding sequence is TGTGCCAGCAGCCAAAACCGGGACATAGGAGGCTACACCTTC.

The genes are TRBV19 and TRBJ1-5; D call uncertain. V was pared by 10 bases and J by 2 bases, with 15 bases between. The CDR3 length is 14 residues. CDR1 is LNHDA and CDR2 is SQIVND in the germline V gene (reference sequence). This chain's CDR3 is CATNPVLGNQPQHF. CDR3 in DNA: TGTGCCACCAATCCGGTTTTGGGCAATCAGCCCCAGCATTTT.

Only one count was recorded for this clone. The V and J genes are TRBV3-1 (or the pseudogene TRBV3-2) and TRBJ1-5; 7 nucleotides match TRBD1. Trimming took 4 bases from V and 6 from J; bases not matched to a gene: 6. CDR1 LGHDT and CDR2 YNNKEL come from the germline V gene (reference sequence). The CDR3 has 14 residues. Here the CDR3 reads CASSPTGSPQPQHF. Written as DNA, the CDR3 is TGTGCCAGCAGCCCGACAGGGAGTCCTCAGCCCCAGCATTTT.

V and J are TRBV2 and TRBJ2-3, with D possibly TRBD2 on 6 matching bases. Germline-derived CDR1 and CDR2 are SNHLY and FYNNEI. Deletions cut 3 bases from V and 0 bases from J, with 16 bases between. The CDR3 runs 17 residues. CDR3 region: CASSETLTRGSTDTQYF. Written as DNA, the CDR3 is TGTGCCAGCAGTGAGACCTTAACACGGGGGAGCACAGATACGCAGTATTTT.

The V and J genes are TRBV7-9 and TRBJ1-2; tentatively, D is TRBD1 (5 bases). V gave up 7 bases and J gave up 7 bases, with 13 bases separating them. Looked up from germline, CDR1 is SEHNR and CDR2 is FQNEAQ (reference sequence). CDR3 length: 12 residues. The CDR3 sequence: CASTKPGGGYTF. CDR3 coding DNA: TGTGCCAGCACCAAACCCGGGGGTGGCTACACCTTC. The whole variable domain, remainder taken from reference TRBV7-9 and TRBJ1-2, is DTGVSQNPRHKITKRGQNVTFRCDPISEHNRLYWYRQTLGQGPEFLTYFQNEAQLEKSRLLSDRFSAERPKGSFSTLEIQRTEQGDSAMYLCASTKPGGGYTFGSGTRLTVV.